What follows describes a single T cell receptor beta chain. This clonotype was picked up a small number of times. What antigen it recognizes has not been identified. The record has no base qualities; no much larger clone is one base away. The sample originates from a study of CD8 T cells in ankylosing spondylitis (dated by TCRdb to the late 2010s). Regarding the research as a whole: T cell receptor beta repertoires were profiled in healthy donors and ankylosing spondylitis patients so that disease-linked TCR variants could be found. Peripheral blood was sampled, and synovial fluid was additionally collected from ankylosing spondylitis patients. The full study cohort comprised around 23 ankylosing spondylitis patients and approximately 100 healthy donors.

Beyond this particular receptor, the publication reports: Some of the motif variants had been reported before in the synovial fluid and blood of reactive arthritis patients, a finding that suggests common disease-initiation mechanisms. The disease-linked clones were reported as significantly enriched in matched synovial fluid samples from ankylosing spondylitis patients. The disease-linked clones had a CD8+ phenotype and were found at relatively low frequencies in peripheral blood. A TCR beta motif made up of seven or eight highly homologous amino acid variants appeared to be characteristic of blood from ankylosing spondylitis patients.

TCRdb names Illumina HiSeq 2500 as the instrument used. Quantitative 5'-RACE with molecular barcodes was the method used to prepare the TCR beta libraries. For the original study's pipeline: A new computational method, built on a probabilistic model of VDJ rearrangement, was used to identify disease-linked TCR variants. TCRdb reworked the public reads: Q25 trimming with fastp, MiXCR clone assembly, productive beta chains retained. Rows are unified per CDR3 protein, each entry keeping the most common DNA and genes. The V and J calls and clone size are TCRdb's, not the authors'. This sample has approximately 500,000 distinct CDR3 sequences in its table, and roughly 13% of those were observed once. The top ten clonotypes cover approximately 6.2% of the sample. The sequence was obtained from a male donor with ankylosing spondylitis. Source material: blood, either unsorted or a sorted T cell fraction (not recorded which).

The CDR3 corresponds to CASSLGSGSINEQFF. The DNA sequence is as follows: TGTGCCAGCAGCTTAGGTAGCGGGAGTATTAATGAGCAGTTCTTC. The sequence joins TRBV7-7 to TRBJ2-1; TRBD2 agrees with 9 junctional bases. Unmatched junction bases come to 5, with V trimmed by 1 base and J by 7 bases. In the germline V gene (reference sequence), CDR1 corresponds to SSHAT and CDR2 to FNYEAQ. Including the terminal cysteine and phenylalanine, the CDR3 comprises 15 residues. The read is trimmed to its CDR3 DNA, 45 bases read in frame from base 1.